These 22 T cell receptor beta chains were all obtained from the same sample, sequenced in a study of cytomegalovirus exposure and HLA in healthy donors. The PCR made use of 60 Vbeta and 13 Jbeta primers. The protocol was immunoSEQ multiplex PCR, while the TCRdb copy is restricted to in-frame clones and leaves out a portion. This sample has 55,000 to 85,000 clones, with less than 70% found just once. The material sequenced was PBMCs. The receptor source for this set is a woman aged 45-65 years in good health and CMV-seronegative.

The chain is built from TRBV7-3 and TRBJ2-7; 9 bases align to TRBD1. This CDR3 has 16 residues. After removal of 0 bases from V and 4 bases from J, the junction contained 7 bases not matched to a gene. Germline V CDR1 and CDR2: SGHTA, FQGTGA. The CDR3: CASSLTGGTGSYEQYF. DNA of the CDR3: TGTGCCAGCAGCTTAACGGGGGGGACAGGGTCTTACGAGCAGTACTTC.

As to this clone: The junction and the germline gene differ at one end; a read error may be behind it. This sequence joins TRBV7-3 and TRBJ1-1; 7 bases align to TRBD1. The CDR3 is 14 amino acids. Germline V gives CDR1 SGHTA, CDR2 FQGTGA. CDR3 sequence reads: CARSFSGGTTEAFF. The DNA for the CDR3 is TGTGCCCGCAGCTTCTCAGGGGGTACCACTGAAGCTTTCTTT.

This clone is medium-sized in the sample. The chain joins TRBV6-6 to TRBJ1-1; D call uncertain. Trimming cost V 0 bases and J 8 bases, with 16 bases left between them. Germline V CDR1 and CDR2: MNHNY, SVGAGI (reference sequence). This CDR3 is 15 amino acids long. Here the CDR3 DNA reads TGTGCCAGCAGTTACTCTCGAGACACCGTACAGGAAGCTTTCTTT. This translates into CASSYSRDTVQEAFF.

This sequence joins TRBV10-2 and TRBJ2-2, with 13 bases aligning to TRBD2. The CDR3 totals 15 residues. The germline V gene has CDR1 WSHSY and CDR2 SAAADI. V dropped 8 bases and J dropped 10; count of bases not matched to a gene: 10. The chain's CDR3 is CASRTLAGGLKELFF. The CDR3 coding sequence is TGCGCCAGCCGAACACTAGCGGGAGGGTTAAAGGAGCTGTTTTTT.

This chain uses TRBV19 with TRBJ1-4, with 7 bases identical to TRBD1. CDR1 LNHDA and CDR2 SQIVND come from the germline V gene (reference sequence). V was clipped by 5 bases and J by 8 bases; unmatched bases: 11. This CDR3 region has 15 residues. The CDR3 reads CASSRWTGLAEKLFF. CDR3 DNA: TGTGCCAGTAGTCGCTGGACAGGACTGGCCGAAAAACTGTTTTTT.

This clone has just a few counts. The gene calls are TRBV28 and TRBJ1-5; D is unresolved. Trimming cost V 10 bases and J 2 bases, with 18 bases left between them. Germline V gene sequence: CDR1 MDHEN, CDR2 SYDVKM. The CDR3 has 15 amino acids. The CDR3 loop is CATLAEHHGNQPQHF. CDR3 DNA sequence: TGTGCCACCCTTGCGGAACACCATGGCAATCAGCCCCAGCATTTT. Full variable domain (missing parts from reference TRBV28 and TRBJ1-5): DVKVTQSSRYLVKRTGEKVFLECVQDMDHENMFWYRQDPGLGLRLIYFSYDVKMKEKGDIPEGYSVSREKKERFSLILESASTNQTSMYLCATLAEHHGNQPQHFGDGTRLSIL.

The chain joins TRBV7-2 to TRBJ1-1; D unclear. From germline, CDR1 is SGHTA and CDR2 FQGNSA. The CDR3 is 15 amino acids. V lost 3 bases and J 1 base, leaving 12 bases between the germline ends. For the CDR3, the DNA is TGTGCCAGCAGCTTCGCTCCGGGATCGAACACTGAAGCTTTCTTT. Its protein is CASSFAPGSNTEAFF.

The chain carries TRBV4-1 and TRBJ2-7; 10 nucleotides align to TRBD2. This CDR3 is 15 amino acids long. Germline V gives CDR1 MGHRA, CDR2 YSYEKL. The V gene end was trimmed by 4 bases and the J gene end by 2 bases; junction bases not matched to a gene: 5. CDR3 DNA sequence: TGCGCCAGCAGCCTTCTAGCGGGAGCAGCCTACGAGCAGTACTTC. Amino acids: CASSLLAGAAYEQYF.

The chain combines TRBV5-5 with TRBJ1-4; 10 bases map to TRBD1. Germline V CDR1 and CDR2: SGHKS, YYEKEE (reference sequence). Germline trimming cut 4 bases from V and 7 bases from J; bases unmatched to any gene: 4. CDR3 length: 14 residues. CDR3 amino acids: CASSPGQGSEKLFF. The CDR3 region has the DNA TGTGCCAGCAGCCCGGGACAGGGGTCTGAAAAACTGTTTTTT.

V and J are TRBV19 and TRBJ2-5, with D perhaps TRBD2 (6 bases). Germline lookup yields CDR1 LNHDA and CDR2 SQIVND (reference sequence). Trimming cost V 8 bases and J 4 bases, with 11 bases left between them. The CDR3 is 12 amino acids. The CDR3 is CASRDLRETQYF. In DNA form, the CDR3 reads TGTGCCAGTCGGGACTTGAGAGAGACCCAGTACTTC.

This sequence joins TRBV4-2 and TRBJ2-7; the match to TRBD2 covers 13 bases. The germline gives CDR1 LGHNA, CDR2 YNFKEQ. The CDR3 has 17 amino acids. The J segment lost 3 bases and the V segment lost 0 bases, leaving 5 bases of the junction unmatched. The CDR3, as DNA: TGTGCCAGCAGCCAAGAACTAGCGGGAGGGATAATCTACGAGCAGTACTTC. It yields the protein CASSQELAGGIIYEQYF.

The sample holds a few counts of this clone. The chain carries TRBV4-3 and TRBJ1-2; no definite D call. Germline V CDR1 and CDR2: LGHNA, YSLEER. Trimming took 3 bases from V and 8 from J, leaving 13 bases between them. The CDR3 spans 13 residues. CDR3 in DNA: TGCGCCAGCAGCCACGGCAATATGGGCGGCTACACCTTC. Protein sequence: CASSHGNMGGYTF.

The J gene is TRBJ2-3, the V gene TRBV5-1; TRBD1 aligns across 7 bases. This CDR3 has 14 residues. V lost 2 bases, J lost 3 bases, and 3 bases stayed unmatched. Germline V gene lookup returns CDR1 SGHRS and CDR2 YFSETQ. CDR3 protein: CASSFRDRTDTQYF. CDR3 coding DNA: TGCGCCAGCAGCTTCCGGGACAGAACAGATACGCAGTATTTT.

The CDR3 sequence is CASSSSGGGYEQYF. The CDR3, as DNA: TGTGCCAGCAGCTCTAGCGGGGGGGGCTACGAGCAGTACTTC. The V gene is TRBV7-2, the J gene TRBJ2-7; 12 nucleotides match TRBD2. The germline CDR1 and CDR2 sequences are SGHTA and FQGNSA. With V trimmed by 4 bases and J by 3 bases, 1 base remained unmatched. The CDR3 extends over 14 amino acids.

As DNA, the CDR3 is TGTGCCAGCAGCTCCCCAGTGTACCAAGAGACCCAGTACTTC. Its translation: CASSSPVYQETQYF. J is TRBJ2-5 and V is TRBV13; D not resolved. Trimming took 4 bases from V and 0 from J, leaving 9 bases between them. Germline V gene lookup returns CDR1 PRHDT and CDR2 FYEKMQ (reference sequence). The CDR3 covers 14 residues.

This clone was seen repeatedly, ten times or more. The chain uses TRBV10-3 and TRBJ1-1, with 8 bases identical to TRBD1. Germline values: CDR1 ENHRY, CDR2 SYGVKD. The CDR3 totals 15 residues. V was pared by 5 bases and J by 0 bases, with 5 bases of the junction left unmatched. CDR3 residues: CAISPGGLVNTEAFF. Here the CDR3 DNA reads TGTGCCATCAGTCCAGGGGGCTTGGTGAACACTGAAGCTTTCTTT.

This chain uses TRBV6-6 with TRBJ2-4; D perhaps matches TRBD1 (5 bases). Germline V gene sequence: CDR1 MNHNY, CDR2 SVGAGI (reference sequence). V shed 6 bases and J shed 0 bases, with 15 bases lying between them. The CDR3 consists of 16 residues. The CDR3 protein is CASSPRQSIAKNIQYF. Written as DNA, the CDR3 is TGTGCCAGCAGCCCAAGACAGTCGATAGCCAAAAACATTCAGTACTTC.

CDR3 DNA sequence: TGTGCCAGCAGTGAAGGGGCCGGGGGATTTGAAGCTTTCTTT. Translated, it gives CASSEGAGGFEAFF. The chain carries TRBV6-1 and TRBJ1-1; perhaps TRBD1 as D (5 bases). Trimming removed 1 base from V and 7 bases from J, with 13 bases in between. The CDR3 covers 14 residues. CDR1 MNHNS and CDR2 SASEGT come from the germline V gene.

A note on this clone: This sample also contains other DNA sequences that code for the same CDR3. The J gene is TRBJ2-7, the V gene TRBV7-9; the D is unclear. This CDR3 contains 11 residues. The germline V gene encodes CDR1 SEHNR and CDR2 FQNEAQ (reference sequence). The V end was cut by 8 bases, the J end by 3 bases, with 8 bases between. The CDR3 region is CASSPGYEQYF. The CDR3 region has the DNA TGTGCCAGCTCCCCCGGCTACGAGCAGTACTTC.

This clone was seen just once. The V and J genes are TRBV5-1 and TRBJ2-7; 13 bases are a match to TRBD2. From germline, CDR1 is SGHRS and CDR2 YFSETQ. This CDR3 is built from 16 residues. The junction had 4 bases not matched to a gene; V was cut back by 4 bases and J by 0 bases. CDR3 DNA sequence: TGCGCCAGCAGCAGGGGGACTAGCGGGAACTCCTACGAGCAGTACTTC. Its translation: CASSRGTSGNSYEQYF.

This rearrangement joins TRBV5-6 to TRBJ1-3; tentatively, D is TRBD1 (5 bases). Germline lookup yields CDR1 SGHDT and CDR2 YYEEEE. This CDR3 comprises 15 residues. Trimming shortened V by 4 bases and J by 0 bases, and 11 bases separated the two germline ends. The CDR3 loop reads CASSQSGFSGNTIYF. As DNA, the CDR3 is TGTGCCAGCAGCCAGTCAGGGTTCTCTGGAAACACCATATATTTT.

V is TRBV5-4 and J is TRBJ2-7, with 7 bases lining up with TRBD2. Germline V gene data show CDR1 as SGHNT and CDR2 as YYREEE (reference sequence). V shed 4 bases, J shed 4 bases, and the junction held 14 bases outside the gene matches. The CDR3 consists of 16 residues. The CDR3, as DNA: TGTGCCAGCAGCCCGGGGGGTGACGGGGGGTTTTACGAGCAGTACTTC. Protein sequence: CASSPGGDGGFYEQYF.